Following are 15 T cell receptor beta chains from one sample sequenced in a study of radiotherapy plus CTLA-4 blockade in lung cancer. TCRdb keeps only in-frame clones here, not all; method: immunoSEQ multiplex PCR. In the table there are around 85,000 clones, around 87% of which are singletons. The source material was peripheral blood, sampled from a patient treated with radiotherapy plus ipilimumab. The receptors here all came from a human donor with non-small cell lung cancer who had a partial response to radiotherapy plus ipilimumab.

Here the CDR3 DNA reads TGTGCCAGCAGCGCCCTAAGCGAGGACACTGAAGCTTTCTTT. The encoded protein is CASSALSEDTEAFF. The chain employs TRBV9 and TRBJ1-1; no firm D call. Trimming left V 3 bases short and J 3 bases short, with 12 bases between. Germline CDR1 reads SGDLS; CDR2 reads YYNGEE. CDR3 length: 14 amino acids. Drawing the rest from reference TRBV9 and TRBJ1-1, the complete variable domain is DSGVTQTPKHLITATGQRVTLRCSPRSGDLSVYWYQQSLDQGLQFLIQYYNGEERAKGNILERFSAQQFPDLHSELNLSSLELGDSALYFCASSALSEDTEAFFGQGTRLTVV.

This sequence joins TRBV28 and TRBJ1-2, with D perhaps matching TRBD1 (5 bases). Germline CDR1 reads MDHEN; CDR2 reads SYDVKM. The CDR3 runs 13 residues. Trimming cost V 6 bases and J 8 bases, with 16 bases left between them. The CDR3, as DNA: TGTGCCAGCAGCGGACATTTCACGGGCGGCTACACCTTC. It is translated as CASSGHFTGGYTF.

V gene TRBV18 combines with J gene TRBJ1-4, with 8 bases that match TRBD1. The CDR3 has 15 amino acids. V lost 2 bases and J lost 5; bases outside the gene matches: 4. Germline lookup yields CDR1 KGHSH and CDR2 LQKENI. The CDR3 nucleotides read TGTGCCAGCTCACCAGGACAGGGAGGGAATGAAAAACTGTTTTTT. Amino acids: CASSPGQGGNEKLFF. Based on the CDR3 plus reference TRBV18 and TRBJ1-4, the full variable domain is NAGVMQNPRHLVRRRGQEARLRCSPMKGHSHVYWYRQLPEEGLKFMVYLQKENIIDESGMPKERFSAEFPKEGPSILRIQQVVRGDSAAYFCASSPGQGGNEKLFFGSGTQLSVL.

This chain links TRBV7-2 with TRBJ1-2; the match to TRBD1 covers 8 bases. Unmatched junction bases numbered 6, after V lost 5 bases and J lost 1 base. Germline V lookup: CDR1 SGHTA, CDR2 FQGNSA. This CDR3 is 15 amino acids long. CDR3 residues: CASSPDRGINYGYTF. Here the CDR3 DNA reads TGTGCCAGCAGCCCAGACAGGGGTATTAACTATGGCTACACCTTC.

The chain uses TRBV9 and TRBJ2-2, with unresolved D. V was trimmed by 1 base and J by 1 base, leaving 8 bases between them. CDR3 length: 15 residues. Looked up from germline, CDR1 is SGDLS and CDR2 is YYNGEE. The CDR3 sequence is CASSVKSLNTGELFF. The DNA for the CDR3 is TGTGCCAGCAGCGTAAAGAGTCTGAACACCGGGGAGCTGTTTTTT.

This clone has a count of ten or more. The chain joins TRBV5-1 to TRBJ2-1; 12 nucleotides match TRBD1. The CDR3 is 15 amino acids. The junction had 6 bases not matched to a gene; V was cut back by 0 bases and J by 11 bases. From germline, CDR1 is SGHRS and CDR2 YFSETQ. In nucleotides, the CDR3 is TGCGCCAGCAGCTTGGCCGGGACAGGGGGCGAAAAGCAGTTCTTC. It translates to CASSLAGTGGEKQFF.

CDR3 amino acids: CATSSPSSGRLRAGELFF. CDR3 coding DNA: TGTGCCACCAGCAGTCCTTCTAGCGGGAGATTGCGCGCCGGGGAGCTGTTTTTT. This chain joins TRBV15 and TRBJ2-2; TRBD2 agrees at 10 bases. Germline-derived CDR1 and CDR2 are LNHNV and YYDKDF (reference sequence). V lost 3 bases, J lost 6 bases, and 13 bases stayed unmatched. There are 18 residues in the CDR3.

This chain joins TRBV5-1 and TRBJ1-1; possible D gene TRBD1, 5 bases. The V end was cut by 4 bases, the J end by 4 bases, with 11 bases between. Germline CDR1 SGHRS, CDR2 YFSETQ. CDR3 length equals 13 residues. The CDR3 DNA sequence: TGCGCCAGCAGCGTGACAGCGGGCACTGAAGCTTTCTTT. Translated: CASSVTAGTEAFF.

This rearrangement joins TRBV7-6 to TRBJ2-5; 7 nucleotides agree with TRBD2. Per germline, CDR1 SGHVS and CDR2 FNYEAQ. This CDR3 spans 15 amino acids. Germline trimming cut 7 bases from V and 5 bases from J; bases unmatched to any gene: 13. CDR3 loop: CASMPAGLPSETQYF. As DNA, the CDR3 is TGTGCCAGCATGCCAGCGGGACTCCCCTCGGAGACCCAGTACTTC.

V gene TRBV6-5 combines with J gene TRBJ2-3; 7 bases map to TRBD1. CDR3 size: 16 residues. The V gene's germline CDR1 is MNHEY and CDR2 SVGAGI. V shed 0 bases, J shed 2 bases, and the junction held 5 bases outside the gene matches. The CDR3 is CASSYSSGQDTDTQYF. As DNA, the CDR3 is TGTGCCAGCAGTTACTCTTCAGGACAGGACACAGATACGCAGTATTTT.

J is TRBJ2-5 and V is TRBV2; 7 bases fit TRBD1. The CDR3 contains 14 residues. From germline, CDR1 is SNHLY and CDR2 FYNNEI. J was trimmed by 5 bases and V by 7 bases; bases with no gene match: 10. This CDR3 is CASNNRGAQETQYF. The CDR3, as DNA: TGTGCCAGCAATAACAGGGGCGCACAGGAGACCCAGTACTTC.

J is TRBJ2-1 and V is TRBV4-2; 8 bases are shared with TRBD2. Trimming at V came to 4 bases and at J to 6 bases, leaving 5 bases not matched to a gene. This CDR3 has 14 amino acids. Germline loops: CDR1 LGHNA, CDR2 YNFKEQ. The CDR3 is CASSRSGGPNEQFF. DNA for the CDR3: TGTGCCAGCAGCCGGTCGGGAGGGCCCAATGAGCAGTTCTTC.

This rearrangement joins TRBV10-1 to TRBJ2-5; the match to TRBD1 covers 7 bases. Trimming removed 6 bases from V and 2 bases from J; junction bases left unmatched: 9. Germline-derived CDR1 and CDR2 are WNHNN and SYGVQD (reference sequence). The CDR3 is 15 residues long. The CDR3 protein is CASSTTGRHQETQYF. The CDR3 nucleotides are TGCGCCAGCAGCACGACAGGGAGACATCAAGAGACCCAGTACTTC.

This rearrangement joins TRBV28 to TRBJ2-7, with 8 bases identical to TRBD2. CDR3 size: 14 residues. The ends lost 5 bases at V and 3 bases at J; junction bases unmatched: 6. Per germline, CDR1 MDHEN and CDR2 SYDVKM. This CDR3 is CASSTGLGYYEQYF. In nucleotides, the CDR3 is TGTGCCAGCAGTACGGGACTAGGGTACTACGAGCAGTACTTC.

The gene calls are TRBV10-3 and TRBJ2-3; 9 positions match TRBD2. V gave up 7 bases and J gave up 2 bases; unmatched junction bases: 13. The CDR3 totals 17 residues. Germline lookup yields CDR1 ENHRY and CDR2 SYGVKD. Here the CDR3 DNA reads TGTGCCATCACCCGGGCGACTAGCGGAGTAATCACAGATACGCAGTATTTT. It yields the protein CAITRATSGVITDTQYF.